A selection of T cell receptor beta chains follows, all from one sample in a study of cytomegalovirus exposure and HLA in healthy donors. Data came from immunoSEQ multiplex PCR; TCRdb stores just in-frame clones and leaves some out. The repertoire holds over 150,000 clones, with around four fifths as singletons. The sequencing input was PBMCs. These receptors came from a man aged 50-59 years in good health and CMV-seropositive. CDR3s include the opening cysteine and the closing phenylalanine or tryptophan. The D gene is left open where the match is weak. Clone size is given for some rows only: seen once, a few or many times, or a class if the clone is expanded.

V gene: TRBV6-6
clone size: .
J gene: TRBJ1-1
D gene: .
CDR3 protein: CASRHKNTEAFF
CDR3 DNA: TGTGCCAGCAGACACAAGAACACTGAAGCTTTCTTT

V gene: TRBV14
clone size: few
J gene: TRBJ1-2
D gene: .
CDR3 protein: CASSHADYGYTF
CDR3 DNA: TGTGCCAGCAGCCACGCGGACTATGGCTACACCTTC

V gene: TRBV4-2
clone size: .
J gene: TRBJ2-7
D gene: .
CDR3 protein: CASSQVDSPTYEQYF
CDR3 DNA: TGTGCCAGCAGCCAAGTGGATAGCCCAACCTACGAGCAGTACTTC

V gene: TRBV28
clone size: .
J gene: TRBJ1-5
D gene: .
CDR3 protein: CASSLSPGMSDQPQHF
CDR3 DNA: TGTGCCAGCAGTTTATCGCCAGGGATGAGCGATCAGCCCCAGCATTTT

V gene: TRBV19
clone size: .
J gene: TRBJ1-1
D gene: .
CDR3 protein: CASSDPSLNTEAFF
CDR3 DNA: TGTGCCAGTAGTGATCCCAGTTTGAACACTGAAGCTTTCTTT

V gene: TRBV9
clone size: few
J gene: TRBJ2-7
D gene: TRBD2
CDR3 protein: CASSVAAAGTNPYEQYF
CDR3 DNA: TGTGCCAGCAGCGTAGCTGCCGCCGGGACTAATCCCTACGAGCAGTACTTC

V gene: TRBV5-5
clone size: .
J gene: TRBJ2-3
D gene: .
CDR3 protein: CASSPGRGMNTQYF
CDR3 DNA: TGTGCCAGCAGCCCGGGTCGCGGGATGAATACGCAGTATTTT

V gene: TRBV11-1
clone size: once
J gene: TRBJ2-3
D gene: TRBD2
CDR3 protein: CASSLGPTSGVHTDTQYF
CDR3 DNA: TGTGCCAGCAGCTTAGGCCCGACTAGCGGGGTCCACACAGATACGCAGTATTTT

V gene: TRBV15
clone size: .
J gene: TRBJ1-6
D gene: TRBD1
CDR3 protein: CATSRAGQSSLHF
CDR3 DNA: TGTGCCACCAGCAGGGCGGGACAGTCTTCCCTCCACTTT

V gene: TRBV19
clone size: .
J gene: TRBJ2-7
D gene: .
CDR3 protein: CASSIKGAYEQYF
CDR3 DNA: TGTGCCAGTAGTATAAAGGGGGCCTACGAGCAGTACTTC

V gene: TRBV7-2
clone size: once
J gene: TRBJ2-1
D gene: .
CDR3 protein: CASSPQQGMLDYNEQFF
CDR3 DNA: TGTGCCAGCAGCCCCCAACAGGGTATGTTGGATTACAATGAGCAGTTCTTC

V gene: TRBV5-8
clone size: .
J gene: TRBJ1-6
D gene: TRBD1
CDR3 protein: CASSGHAGTENSPLHF
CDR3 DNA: TGTGCCAGCAGCGGGCATGCCGGGACAGAGAATTCACCCCTCCACTTT

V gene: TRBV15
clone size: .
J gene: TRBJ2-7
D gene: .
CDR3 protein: CATSTIQGYEQYF
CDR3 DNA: TGTGCCACCAGCACAATACAGGGTTACGAGCAGTACTTC

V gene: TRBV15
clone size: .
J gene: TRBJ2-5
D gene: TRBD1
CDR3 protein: CATSSYRQGAILQETQYF
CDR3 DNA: TGTGCCACCAGCAGTTACCGACAGGGGGCGATCCTACAAGAGACCCAGTACTTC

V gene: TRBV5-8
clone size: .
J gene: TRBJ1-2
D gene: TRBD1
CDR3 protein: CASKTQGRLYYGYTF
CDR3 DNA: TGTGCCAGCAAAACACAGGGGCGCTTATACTATGGCTACACCTTC

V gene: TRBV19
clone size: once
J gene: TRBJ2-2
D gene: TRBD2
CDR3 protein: CASSMGGRAHGELFF
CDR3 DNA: TGTGCCAGTAGTATGGGCGGGAGGGCCCACGGGGAGCTGTTTTTT

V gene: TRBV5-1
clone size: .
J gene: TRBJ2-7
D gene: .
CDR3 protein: CASSLRDSLYF
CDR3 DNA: TGCGCCAGCAGCTTACGCGACAGTCTGTACTTC

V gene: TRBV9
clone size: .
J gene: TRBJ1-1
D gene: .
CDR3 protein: CASSVAGLDTEAFF
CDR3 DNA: TGTGCCAGCAGCGTAGCAGGGTTGGACACTGAAGCTTTCTTT

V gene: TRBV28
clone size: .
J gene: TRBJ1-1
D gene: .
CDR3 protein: CASPPGGNLGEAFF
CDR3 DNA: TGTGCCAGTCCTCCCGGAGGGAATCTCGGGGAAGCTTTCTTT

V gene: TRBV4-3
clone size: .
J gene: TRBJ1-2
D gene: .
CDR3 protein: CASSQDGGNYGYTF
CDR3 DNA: TGCGCCAGCAGCCAAGACGGGGGAAACTATGGCTACACCTTC

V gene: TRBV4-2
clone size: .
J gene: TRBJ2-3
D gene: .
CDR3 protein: CASSQVLDYTDTQYF
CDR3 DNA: TGTGCCAGCAGCCAAGTTTTAGATTACACAGATACGCAGTATTTT

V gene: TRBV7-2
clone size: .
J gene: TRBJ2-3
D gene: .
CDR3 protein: CASRRGGVDTDTQYF
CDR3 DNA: TGTGCCAGCAGAAGGGGGGGGGTCGATACAGATACGCAGTATTTT

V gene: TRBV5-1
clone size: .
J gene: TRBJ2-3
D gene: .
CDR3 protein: CASSHRPGLISTDTQYF
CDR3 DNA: TGCGCCAGCTCTCATAGGCCGGGACTGATTAGCACAGATACGCAGTATTTT

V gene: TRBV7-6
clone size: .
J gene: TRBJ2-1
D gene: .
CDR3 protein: CASSLRGSYNEQFF
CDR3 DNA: TGTGCCAGCAGCTTGAGAGGCTCCTACAATGAGCAGTTCTTC

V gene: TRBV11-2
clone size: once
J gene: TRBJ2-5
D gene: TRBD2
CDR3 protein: CASSPGLAQETQYF
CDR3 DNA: TGTGCCAGCAGCCCGGGACTAGCCCAAGAGACCCAGTACTTC

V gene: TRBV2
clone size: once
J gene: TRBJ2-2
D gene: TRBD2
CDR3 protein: CASRLAGVGPGELFF
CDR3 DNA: TGTGCCAGCAGATTAGCGGGAGTGGGGCCCGGGGAGCTGTTTTTT

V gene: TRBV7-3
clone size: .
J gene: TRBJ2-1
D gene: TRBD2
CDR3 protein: CASSLRGEGSYNEQFF
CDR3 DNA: TGTGCCAGCAGCTTACGGGGGGAGGGCTCCTACAATGAGCAGTTCTTC

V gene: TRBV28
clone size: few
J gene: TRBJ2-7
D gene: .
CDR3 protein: CASSLSSYYEQYF
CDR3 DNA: TGTGCCAGCAGTTTAAGTTCCTACTACGAGCAGTACTTC